This TCR beta chain was captured in a study of patients and donors after allogeneic stem cell transplantation. This clonotype was detected a few times. TCRdb fed the RT-PCR reads into MiXCR, producing one record per CDR3 protein. The data contain 150,000 or so distinct CDR3 sequences, approximately 24% of them singletons. Germline assignment: CDR1 LGHNA and CDR2 YSLEER. V was trimmed by 1 base and J by 3 bases, leaving 9 bases between them. This CDR3 is built from 15 residues. This chain uses TRBV4-3 with TRBJ1-4; D not certain. This sequence originates from a human donor who was either an allogeneic HSCT recipient or a stem cell or donor lymphocyte infusion donor (not recorded which). It is not recorded whose cells these are; they may come from a transplant donor. Material: blood, either unsorted or a sorted T cell fraction (not recorded which). CDR3 residues: CASSQVKRANEKLFF. In DNA form, the CDR3 reads TGCGCCAGCAGCCAAGTTAAACGGGCTAATGAAAAACTGTTTTTT.